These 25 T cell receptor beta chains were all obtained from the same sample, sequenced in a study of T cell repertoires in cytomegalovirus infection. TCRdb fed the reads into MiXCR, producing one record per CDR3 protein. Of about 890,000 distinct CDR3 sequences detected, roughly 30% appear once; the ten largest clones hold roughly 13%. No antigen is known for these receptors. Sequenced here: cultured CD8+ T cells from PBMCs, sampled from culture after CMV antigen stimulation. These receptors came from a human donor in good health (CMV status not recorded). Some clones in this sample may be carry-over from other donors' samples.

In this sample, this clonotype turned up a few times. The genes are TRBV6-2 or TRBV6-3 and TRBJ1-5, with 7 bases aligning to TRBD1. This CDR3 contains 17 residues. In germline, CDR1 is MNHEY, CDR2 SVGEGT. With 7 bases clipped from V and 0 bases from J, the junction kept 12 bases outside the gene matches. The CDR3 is CASNLDREGASNQPQHF. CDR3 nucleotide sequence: TGTGCCAGCAACCTTGACAGGGAAGGAGCTAGCAATCAGCCCCAGCATTTT.

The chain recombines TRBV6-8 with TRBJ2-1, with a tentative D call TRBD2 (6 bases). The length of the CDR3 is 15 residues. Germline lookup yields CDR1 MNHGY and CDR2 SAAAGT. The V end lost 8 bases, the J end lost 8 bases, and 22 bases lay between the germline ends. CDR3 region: CASRLGTSPSHEQFF. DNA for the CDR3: TGTGCCAGCCGCCTGGGGACTTCCCCCTCTCATGAGCAGTTCTTC.

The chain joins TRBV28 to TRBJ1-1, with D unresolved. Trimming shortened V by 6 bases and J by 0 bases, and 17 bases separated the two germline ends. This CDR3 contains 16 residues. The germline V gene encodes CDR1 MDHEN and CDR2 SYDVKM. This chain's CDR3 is CASRIPDGHMNTEAFF. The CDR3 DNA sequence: TGTGCCAGCAGAATACCAGACGGTCACATGAACACTGAAGCTTTCTTT.

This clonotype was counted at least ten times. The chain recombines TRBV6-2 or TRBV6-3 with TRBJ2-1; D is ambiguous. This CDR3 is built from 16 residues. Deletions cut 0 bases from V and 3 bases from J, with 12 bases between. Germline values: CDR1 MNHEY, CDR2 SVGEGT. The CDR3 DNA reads TGTGCCAGCAGTTACTCGAGCCGGCAGGACTACAATGAGCAGTTCTTC. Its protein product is CASSYSSRQDYNEQFF.

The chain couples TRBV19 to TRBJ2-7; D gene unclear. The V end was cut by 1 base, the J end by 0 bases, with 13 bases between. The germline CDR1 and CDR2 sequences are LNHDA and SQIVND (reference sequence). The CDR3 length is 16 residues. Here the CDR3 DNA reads TGTGCCAGTAGTATAGTTCCTACTCTCAGCTCCTACGAGCAGTACTTC. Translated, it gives CASSIVPTLSSYEQYF.

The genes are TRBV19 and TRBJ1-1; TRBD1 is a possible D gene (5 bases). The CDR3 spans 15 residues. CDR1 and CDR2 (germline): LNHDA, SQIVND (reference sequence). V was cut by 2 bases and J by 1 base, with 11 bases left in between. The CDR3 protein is CASSISQAKNTEAFF. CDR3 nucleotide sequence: TGTGCCAGTAGTATATCACAGGCGAAGAACACTGAAGCTTTCTTT.

This CDR3 is CASSFGNYEQYF. In DNA form, the CDR3 reads TGTGCCAGCAGTTTTGGGAACTACGAGCAGTACTTC. The chain couples TRBV12-3 or TRBV12-4 to TRBJ2-7; D gene uncertain. This CDR3 comprises 12 residues. V lost 3 bases and J 3 bases, leaving 6 bases between the germline ends.

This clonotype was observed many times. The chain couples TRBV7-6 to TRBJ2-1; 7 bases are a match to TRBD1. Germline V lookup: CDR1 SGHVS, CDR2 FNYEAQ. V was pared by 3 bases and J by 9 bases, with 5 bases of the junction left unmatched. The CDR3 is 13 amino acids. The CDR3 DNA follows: TGTGCCAGCAGCTTGGGCAGGGGGACTGAGCAGTTCTTC. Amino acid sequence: CASSLGRGTEQFF.

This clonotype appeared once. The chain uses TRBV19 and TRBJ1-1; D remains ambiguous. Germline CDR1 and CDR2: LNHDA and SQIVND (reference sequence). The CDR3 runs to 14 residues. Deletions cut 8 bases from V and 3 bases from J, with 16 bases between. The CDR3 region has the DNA TGTGCCAGTCAAGTCCCCCTCGGGGACACTGAAGCTTTCTTT. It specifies CASQVPLGDTEAFF.

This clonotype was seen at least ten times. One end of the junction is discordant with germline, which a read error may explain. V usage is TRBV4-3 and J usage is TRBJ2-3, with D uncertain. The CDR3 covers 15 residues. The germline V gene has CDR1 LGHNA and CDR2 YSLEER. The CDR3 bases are TGTGCCAGCAGCCCGGCGGCTACTAGCACAGATACGCAGTATTTT. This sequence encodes CASSPAATSTDTQYF.

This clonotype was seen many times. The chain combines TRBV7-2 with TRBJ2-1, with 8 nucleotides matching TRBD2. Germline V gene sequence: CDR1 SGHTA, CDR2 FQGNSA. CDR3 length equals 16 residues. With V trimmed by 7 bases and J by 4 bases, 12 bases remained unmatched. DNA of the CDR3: TGTGCCAGCATCATTAGACTCCGCGGGGGGTACAATGAGCAGTTCTTC. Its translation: CASIIRLRGGYNEQFF.

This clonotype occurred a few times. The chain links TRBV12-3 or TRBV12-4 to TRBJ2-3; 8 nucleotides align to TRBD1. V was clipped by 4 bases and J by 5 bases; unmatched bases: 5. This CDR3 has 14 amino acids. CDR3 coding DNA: TGTGCCAGCAGTTGGACAGGGATTGAAGATACGCAGTATTTT. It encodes CASSWTGIEDTQYF.

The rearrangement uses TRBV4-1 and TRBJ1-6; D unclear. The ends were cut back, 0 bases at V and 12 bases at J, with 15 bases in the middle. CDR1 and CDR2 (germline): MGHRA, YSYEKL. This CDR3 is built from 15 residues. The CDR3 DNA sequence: TGCGCCAGCAGCCAAGAAGGGTTAATATGGGAACCCCTCCACTTT. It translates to CASSQEGLIWEPLHF.

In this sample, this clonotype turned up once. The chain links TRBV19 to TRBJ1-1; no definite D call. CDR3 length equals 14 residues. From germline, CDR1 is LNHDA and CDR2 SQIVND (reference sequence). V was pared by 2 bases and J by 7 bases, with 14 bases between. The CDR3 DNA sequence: TGTGCCAGTAGTATATATCTGGGAGGACTTGAAGCTTTCTTT. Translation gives CASSIYLGGLEAFF.

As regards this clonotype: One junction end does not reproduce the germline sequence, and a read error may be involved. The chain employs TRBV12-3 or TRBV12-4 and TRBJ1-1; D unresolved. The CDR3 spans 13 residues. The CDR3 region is CAGSLYRATEAFF. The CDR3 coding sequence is TGTGCCGGCAGCCTGTACCGGGCCACTGAAGCTTTCTTT.

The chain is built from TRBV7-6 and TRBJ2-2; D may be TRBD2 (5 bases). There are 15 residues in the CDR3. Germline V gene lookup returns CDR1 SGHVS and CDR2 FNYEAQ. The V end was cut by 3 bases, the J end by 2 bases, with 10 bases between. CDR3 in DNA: TGTGCCAGCAGCTTCTATCCGGGAAACACCGGGGAGCTGTTTTTT. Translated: CASSFYPGNTGELFF.

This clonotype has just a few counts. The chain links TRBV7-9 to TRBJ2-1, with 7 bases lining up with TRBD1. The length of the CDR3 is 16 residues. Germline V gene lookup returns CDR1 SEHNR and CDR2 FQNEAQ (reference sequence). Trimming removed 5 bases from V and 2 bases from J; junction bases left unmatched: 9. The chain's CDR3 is CASSPRQGSPYNEQFF. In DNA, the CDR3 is TGTGCCAGCAGCCCAAGACAGGGATCCCCCTACAATGAGCAGTTCTTC.

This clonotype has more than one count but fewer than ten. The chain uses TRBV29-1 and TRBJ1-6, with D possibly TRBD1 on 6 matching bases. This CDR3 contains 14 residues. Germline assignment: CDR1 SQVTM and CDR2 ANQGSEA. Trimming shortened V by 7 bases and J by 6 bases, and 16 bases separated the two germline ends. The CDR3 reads CSAQTGQFNSPLHF. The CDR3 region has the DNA TGCAGCGCCCAAACGGGACAATTTAATTCACCCCTCCACTTT.

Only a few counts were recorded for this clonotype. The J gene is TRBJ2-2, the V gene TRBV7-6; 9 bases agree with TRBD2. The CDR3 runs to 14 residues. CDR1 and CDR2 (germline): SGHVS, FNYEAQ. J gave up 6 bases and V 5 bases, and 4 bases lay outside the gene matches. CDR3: CASSPGLASGELFF. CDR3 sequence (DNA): TGTGCCAGCAGCCCAGGACTAGCGTCCGGGGAGCTGTTTTTT.

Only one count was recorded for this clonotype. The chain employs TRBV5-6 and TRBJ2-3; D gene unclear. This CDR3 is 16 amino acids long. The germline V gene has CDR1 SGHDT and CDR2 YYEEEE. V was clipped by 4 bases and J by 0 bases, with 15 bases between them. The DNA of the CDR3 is TGTGCCAGCAGCCCCCTGGGCGTGGAAAGCACAGATACGCAGTATTTT. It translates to CASSPLGVESTDTQYF.

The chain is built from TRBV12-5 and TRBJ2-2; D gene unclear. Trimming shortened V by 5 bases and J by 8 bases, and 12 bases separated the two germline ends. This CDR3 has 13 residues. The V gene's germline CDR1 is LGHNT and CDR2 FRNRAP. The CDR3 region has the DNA TGTGCTAGTGGTAAAACATCGCCGGGGGAGCTGTTTTTT. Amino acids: CASGKTSPGELFF.

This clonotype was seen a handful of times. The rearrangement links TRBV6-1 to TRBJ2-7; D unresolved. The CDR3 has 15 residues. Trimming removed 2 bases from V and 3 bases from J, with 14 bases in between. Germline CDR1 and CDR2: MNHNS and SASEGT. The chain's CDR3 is CASSEFLGPVYEQYV. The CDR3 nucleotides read TGTGCCAGCAGTGAATTCCTTGGACCCGTCTACGAGCAGTACGTC.

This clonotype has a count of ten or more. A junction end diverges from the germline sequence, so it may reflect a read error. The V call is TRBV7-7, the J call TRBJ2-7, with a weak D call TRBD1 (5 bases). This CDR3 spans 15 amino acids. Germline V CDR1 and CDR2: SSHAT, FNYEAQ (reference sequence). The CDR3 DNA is TGTGCTAGCAGCCCACCCGGACATCGGACATACGAGCAGTACTTC. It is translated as CASSPPGHRTYEQYF. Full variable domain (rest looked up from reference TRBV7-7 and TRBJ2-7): GAGVSQSPRYKVTKRGQDVTLRCDPISSHATLYWYQQALGQGPEFLTYFNYEAQPDKSGLPSDRFSAERPEGSISTLTIQRTEQRDSAMYRCASSPPGHRTYEQYFGPGTRLTVT.

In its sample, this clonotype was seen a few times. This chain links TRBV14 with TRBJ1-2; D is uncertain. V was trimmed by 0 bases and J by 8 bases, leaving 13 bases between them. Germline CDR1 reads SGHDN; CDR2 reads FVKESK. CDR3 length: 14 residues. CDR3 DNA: TGTGCCAGCAGCCAAGATTTCGCCATACAAGGCTACACCTTC. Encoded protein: CASSQDFAIQGYTF.

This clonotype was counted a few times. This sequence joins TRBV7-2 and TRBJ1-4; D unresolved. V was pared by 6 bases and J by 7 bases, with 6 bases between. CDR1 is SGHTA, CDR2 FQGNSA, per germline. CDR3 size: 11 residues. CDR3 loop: CASSKSEKLFF. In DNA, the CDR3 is TGTGCCAGCAGTAAATCTGAAAAACTGTTTTTT.